The 10 T cell receptor beta chains below all came from one sample that was sequenced in a study of spatial heterogeneity in lung cancer. From the 5' RACE reads, TCRdb called clonotypes with MiXCR, one entry per CDR3 protein. Of about 17,000 distinct CDR3 sequences in the sample, about a fifth are singletons; the top ten hold 19%. Time point of the sample: sample taken at primary tumor resection. Unsorted whole RNA samples from tumor, nontumor lung or frozen PBMC were sequenced. The sample was PBMCs, taken at surgery. These receptor sequences come from a female donor with early-stage non-small cell lung cancer.

This clonotype was observed once. This chain connects TRBV4-1 to TRBJ1-3; no clear D gene. The V end lost 0 bases, the J end lost 2 bases, and 5 bases lay between the germline ends. The germline gives CDR1 MGHRA, CDR2 YSYEKL. The length of the CDR3 is 14 residues. The CDR3 nucleotides read TGCGCCAGCAGCCAAGATTACCCTGGAAACACCATATATTTT. Protein: CASSQDYPGNTIYF.

The table lists this clonotype with many counts. The V call is TRBV20-1, the J call TRBJ1-3; 9 bases fit TRBD1. V shed 7 bases, J shed 5 bases, and the junction held 6 bases outside the gene matches. CDR3 size: 13 residues. Looked up from germline, CDR1 is DFQATT and CDR2 is SNEGSKA (reference sequence). The CDR3 here is CSGRGQGRNTIYF. The CDR3 DNA reads TGCAGTGGGAGGGGACAGGGCAGAAACACCATATATTTT.

The chain carries TRBV4-2 and TRBJ1-3; D unclear. CDR1 is LGHNA, CDR2 YNFKEQ, per germline. V gave up 0 bases and J gave up 0 bases, with 6 bases separating them. This CDR3 comprises 15 residues. CDR3 protein: CASSQDGLSGNTIYF. The CDR3 region has the DNA TGTGCCAGCAGCCAAGATGGTCTCTCTGGAAACACCATATATTTT.

In this sample, this clonotype turned up many times. This chain joins TRBV29-1 and TRBJ2-5; D is unclear. Trimming left V 8 bases short and J 1 base short, with 8 bases between. Looked up from germline, CDR1 is SQVTM and CDR2 is ANQGSEA. This CDR3 region has 11 residues. The DNA for the CDR3 is TGCAGCCCCGTCGGCCAAGAGACCCAGTACTTC. It is translated as CSPVGQETQYF. The variable domain in full, with the rest retrieved from reference TRBV29-1 and TRBJ2-5, is SAVISQKPSRDICQRGTSLTIQCQVDSQVTMMFWYRQQPGQSLTLIATANQGSEATYESGFVIDKFPISRPNLTFSTLTVSNMSPEDSSIYLCSPVGQETQYFGPGTRLLVL.

In its sample, this clonotype was seen a few times. V gene TRBV7-2 combines with J gene TRBJ2-1; 15 bases are a match to TRBD2. Trimming cost V 0 bases and J 7 bases; bases outside gene matches: 1. CDR1 is SGHTA, CDR2 FQGNSA, per germline. This CDR3 has 16 amino acids. In DNA form, the CDR3 reads TGTGCCAGCAGCTTAGCCGGACTAGCGGGAGGGAATGAGCAGTTCTTC. Its protein is CASSLAGLAGGNEQFF.

The chain carries TRBV24-1 and TRBJ1-4; D perhaps matches TRBD1 (5 bases). The V gene lost 4 bases and the J gene lost 0 bases, with 8 bases spanning the gap. The CDR3 has 15 amino acids. Germline V gene data show CDR1 as KGHDR and CDR2 as SFDVKD. The CDR3 loop reads CATSESGSTNEKLFF. CDR3 nucleotide sequence: TGTGCCACCAGTGAGTCAGGGTCAACTAATGAAAAACTGTTTTTT.

The chain employs TRBV13 and TRBJ2-2; D remains unclear. The CDR3 contains 13 residues. V lost 2 bases and J lost 1, with 2 bases in between. CDR1 PRHDT and CDR2 FYEKMQ come from the germline V gene (reference sequence). Here the CDR3 DNA reads TGTGCCAGCAGCTTATTGAACACCGGGGAGCTGTTTTTT. Its protein product is CASSLLNTGELFF.

This clonotype occurred many times. The chain employs TRBV7-8 and TRBJ2-1; 7 bases fit TRBD2. Germline V gene data show CDR1 as SGHVS and CDR2 as FQNEAQ. The CDR3 has 17 amino acids. V lost 0 bases to trimming and J lost 8 bases; unmatched junction nucleotides: 13. This chain's CDR3 is CASSLAVTRAGLDEQFF. CDR3 coding DNA: TGTGCCAGCAGCTTAGCGGTTACGCGGGCAGGACTAGATGAGCAGTTCTTC.

This clonotype was observed a few times. The V call is TRBV7-2, the J call TRBJ1-5, with D unclear. The germline CDR1 and CDR2 sequences are SGHTA and FQGNSA. V dropped 6 bases and J dropped 1 base, with 10 bases sitting between them. The CDR3 loop spans 14 amino acids. CDR3 protein: CASSFNPSNQPQHF. The CDR3 bases are TGTGCCAGCAGTTTTAACCCGAGCAATCAGCCCCAGCATTTT.

The chain links TRBV12-3 or TRBV12-4 to TRBJ2-1; D remains ambiguous. This CDR3 has 14 residues. With 1 base removed from V and 8 bases from J, the gap between germline ends came to 12 bases. This CDR3 reads CASSLVSGVYEQFF. The DNA for the CDR3 is TGTGCCAGCAGTTTAGTTTCTGGGGTCTATGAGCAGTTCTTC.